A selection of T cell receptor beta chains follows, all from one sample in a study of blood T cell repertoires in COVID-19. Repertoires were generated with immunoSEQ multiplex PCR, while TCRdb's copy carries only in-frame clones and drops some. The table lists approximately 250,000 clones, about 87% of them singletons, with roughly 4.3% in the top ten. Sequenced: PBMCs or T cells enriched from blood (not recorded which). These TCRs come from a woman under 40 with acute COVID-19. Both conserved end residues are trimmed from each CDR3.

TRBJ2-7 | TRBV28 | ASISSLGREQY
TRBJ1-4 | TRBV28 | ASSSPTGGGNEKLF
TRBJ2-7 | TRBV5-4 | ASRIAGTGGHEQY
TRBJ1-3 | TRBV5-8 | ASSRDRGTSNTIY
TRBJ1-1 | TRBV15 | ATSRKGQGGTEAF
TRBJ2-7 | TRBV10-3 | AISEGTAAGYEQY
TRBJ2-2 | TRBV4-3 | ASSQDQQGNTGELF
TRBJ2-2 | TRBV10-2 | ASSDPTTSNTGELF
TRBJ1-2 | TRBV6-2/TRBV6-3 | ASSQPGTGGVYGYT
TRBJ1-1 | TRBV19 | ASRGRGTEAF
TRBJ2-5 | TRBV9 | ASSLSLTEQETQY
TRBJ1-5 | TRBV9 | ASTQTGDSNQPQH
TRBJ2-7 | TRBV7-6 | ASSPGRSGQSYEQY
TRBJ1-1 | TRBV11-1 | ASSRPDRGYTEAF
TRBJ2-7 | TRBV25-1 | ASSESPRGYYEQY
TRBJ1-1 | TRBV29-1 | SVPIRGAVNTEAF
TRBJ2-1 | TRBV20-1 | SASDDLYEQF
TRBJ2-1 | TRBV13 | ASSLGAAGVTNEQF
TRBJ1-3 | TRBV5-1 | ASSPGTGGDSGNTIY
TRBJ1-5 | TRBV18 | ASSPNREQPQH
TRBJ1-1 | TRBV5-1 | ASSLDGLRTEAF
TRBJ2-2 | TRBV28 | ASSSGEVNTGELF
TRBJ1-5 | TRBV3-1/TRBV3-2 | ASSQDPAGNQPQH
TRBJ2-2 | TRBV7-9 | ASSLAPGGAPGELF
TRBJ2-1 | TRBV19 | ASSMREGNEQF
TRBJ1-2 | TRBV6-5 | ASSYSVSSYGYT
TRBJ2-2 | TRBV7-3 | ASSLDRDTGELF
TRBJ2-5 | TRBV18 | ASSPRLAERETQY
TRBJ2-7 | TRBV5-6 | ASSLEGPGTGGFSYEQY
TRBJ2-7 | TRBV28 | ASSYSAGERNEQY
TRBJ1-1 | TRBV7-3 | ASSLQGLDTEAF
TRBJ2-3 | TRBV10-2 | ASSESGLAADTQY
TRBJ2-7 | TRBV4-2 | ASSPHNEQY
TRBJ2-1 | TRBV7-6 | ASSLGLAGGVYNEQF
TRBJ2-2 | TRBV6-2/TRBV6-3 | ASSYSEVHGELF
TRBJ2-7 | TRBV11-2 | ASSPRWRENEQY
TRBJ1-6 | TRBV27 | ASRLPGGPLH
TRBJ1-1 | TRBV30 | AWSTPGQGEAF
TRBJ2-1 | TRBV4-2 | ASSRAGLEGGNEQF
TRBJ2-7 | TRBV11-1 | ASSLAGGSYEQY
TRBJ1-5 | TRBV2 | ASSVEYSNQPQH
TRBJ2-7 | TRBV6-2/TRBV6-3 | ASSLLGSGAASEQY
TRBJ2-1 | TRBV29-1 | SVQTGDPFYNEQF
TRBJ2-5 | TRBV6-5 | ASSATEETQY
TRBJ1-1 | TRBV19 | ASSMQGKMNTEAF
TRBJ2-3 | TRBV6-2/TRBV6-3 | ASSVASGSTDTQY
TRBJ1-5 | TRBV6-5 | ASSLQGSGQPQH
TRBJ2-7 | TRBV6-5 | ASSPRSPTIYEQY
TRBJ2-7 | TRBV5-1 | ASSLNTGTGGYEQY
TRBJ2-1 | TRBV27 | GGDRVDYNEQF
TRBJ2-1 | TRBV18 | ASAVGGLNNEQF
TRBJ2-3 | TRBV15 | ATSRVLSGDTQY
TRBJ2-7 | TRBV18 | ASSSRATGFRYEQY
TRBJ2-7 | TRBV19 | ASSIDTSGTPTWEQY
TRBJ2-7 | TRBV4-1 | ASSQDGLAGGLLY
TRBJ1-2 | TRBV9 | ASSVASDINFYGYT
TRBJ2-7 | TRBV14 | ASSPRTVSNEQY
TRBJ2-2 | TRBV27 | ASSFLGAGTNTGELF
TRBJ2-1 | TRBV7-2 | ASSLGREGTYNEQF
TRBJ2-2 | TRBV30 | AWSTGRVDTGELF